This is a list of T cell receptor beta chains from one sample in a study of T cells after yellow fever vaccination. TCRdb passed the 5' RACE reads through MiXCR, listing each CDR3 protein once. Seen here are 340,000 or so distinct CDR3 sequences, approximately 12% observed once, and the top ten hold 2.5% to 4%. The sample consisted of CD4+ T cells sorted from PBMCs, taken 15 days after the yellow fever booster vaccination. The receptors shown here come from a man aged 18-30 years who received the YFV17D yellow fever vaccine. Both conserved end residues are part of each CDR3. The order of the fields is D gene, CDR3 length, V gene, J gene, clone size, CDR3 DNA, CDR3 protein. A D gene is named only where the DNA matches it firmly. Rows give clone size only sometimes, using once, few, many, or a class for an expanded clone.

TRBD1,14,TRBV27,TRBJ2-5,NA,TGTGCCAGCAGGCCGGGACAGTATAAAGAGACCCAGTACTTC,CASRPGQYKETQYF
NA,14,TRBV4-1,TRBJ1-2,few,TGCGCCAGCAGCCAAGGGTTCGGAGGGACTGGCTACACCTTC,CASSQGFGGTGYTF
NA,13,TRBV29-1,TRBJ1-2,NA,TGCAGCGTTGCGGGCCGGAGCCACTATGGCTACACCTTC,CSVAGRSHYGYTF
NA,13,TRBV20-1,TRBJ2-1,NA,TGCAGTGCCCCGCCCGCGGGTTACAATGAGCAGTTCTTC,CSAPPAGYNEQFF
NA,13,TRBV23-1,TRBJ2-7,few,TGCGCCAGCAGTCGACCGGTGACCTACGAGCAGTACTTC,CASSRPVTYEQYF
TRBD1,19,TRBV18,TRBJ2-6,NA,TGTGCCAGCTCACCGCCGGGACAGGGGGGTTCCTCTGGGGCCAACGTCCTGACTTTC,CASSPPGQGGSSGANVLTF
NA,16,TRBV24-1,TRBJ2-3,NA,TGTGCCACCAGTGTCACCTCCGTAGCTAGCACAGATACGCAGTATTTT,CATSVTSVASTDTQYF
TRBD1,13,TRBV5-4,TRBJ2-3,NA,TGTGCCAGCCGGGACAGGGCGCCAGATACGCAGTATTTT,CASRDRAPDTQYF
TRBD1,15,TRBV20-1,TRBJ1-1,many,TGCAGTGCTAGACAAGGGGGCAGTGTAAACACTGAAGCTTTCTTT,CSARQGGSVNTEAFF
NA,15,TRBV5-1,TRBJ2-2,few,TGCGCCAGCAGGTTGACACTAGCAGGCACCGGGGAGCTGTTTTTT,CASRLTLAGTGELFF
NA,15,TRBV7-9,TRBJ1-4,few,TGTGCCAGCAGCCCGCCGACCCGTCTTAATGAAAAACTGTTTTTT,CASSPPTRLNEKLFF
NA,15,TRBV4-1,TRBJ1-2,NA,TGCGCCAGCAGTCTGCGGGGGGGAATTGGCTATGGCTACACCTTC,CASSLRGGIGYGYTF
NA,12,TRBV5-4,TRBJ1-2,NA,TGTGCCAGCAGCTCAGGGGACTATGGCTACACCTTC,CASSSGDYGYTF
NA,16,TRBV4-2,TRBJ2-7,many,TGTGCCAGCAGCCCTCTGCTGGGTACGGCCTCCTACGAGCAGTACTTC,CASSPLLGTASYEQYF
NA,14,TRBV5-1,TRBJ2-3,many,TGCGCCAGCAGCCTCCGTCGCACCACAGATACGCAGTATTTT,CASSLRRTTDTQYF
NA,16,TRBV4-3,TRBJ2-3,NA,TGCGCCAGCAGCCAAGAAAGTCGGGGCCACACAGATACGCAGTATTTT,CASSQESRGHTDTQYF